This T cell receptor beta chain was sequenced in a study of T cell responses to AZD1222 COVID-19 vaccine. Regarding the study as a whole: A reported finding is that nearly half of spike-specific TCRs target unmutated variant regions. Donors were mostly white British, more females; clonal diversity possibly underestimated. Sampled repertoires all dated from after the peak T cell response.

Points on this clone: The antigen remains undetermined.

Germline V gene data show CDR1 as GTSNPN and CDR2 as SVGIG (reference sequence). Deletions cut 3 bases from V and 5 bases from J, with 11 bases between. The CDR3 runs 14 residues. Only in-frame clones appear in the TCRdb table, and some are missing; sequencing was by immunoSEQ multiplex PCR. The data show 85,000 to 90,000 clones, about 91% seen once. The clonotype comes from an adult in good health. The chain joins TRBV30 to TRBJ1-6; D might be TRBD1 (5 bases). The sample in question was peripheral blood, obtained on day 0 of MenACWY control vaccination. In nucleotides, the CDR3 is TGTGCCTGGAGCCAGGGTACGGATAATTCACCCCTCCACTTT. Protein sequence: CAWSQGTDNSPLHF.